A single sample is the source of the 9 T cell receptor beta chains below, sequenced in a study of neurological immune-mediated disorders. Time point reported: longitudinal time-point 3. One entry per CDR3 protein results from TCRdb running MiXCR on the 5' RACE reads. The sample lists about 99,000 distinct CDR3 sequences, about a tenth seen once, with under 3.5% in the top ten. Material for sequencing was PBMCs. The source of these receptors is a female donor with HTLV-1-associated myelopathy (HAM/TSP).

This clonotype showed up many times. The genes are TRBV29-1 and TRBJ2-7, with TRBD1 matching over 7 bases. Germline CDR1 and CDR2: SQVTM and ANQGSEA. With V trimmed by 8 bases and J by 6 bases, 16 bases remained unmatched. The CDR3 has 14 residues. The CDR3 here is CSFIRQGTSGEQYF. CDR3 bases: TGCAGCTTCATCAGACAGGGTACTTCTGGCGAGCAGTACTTC.

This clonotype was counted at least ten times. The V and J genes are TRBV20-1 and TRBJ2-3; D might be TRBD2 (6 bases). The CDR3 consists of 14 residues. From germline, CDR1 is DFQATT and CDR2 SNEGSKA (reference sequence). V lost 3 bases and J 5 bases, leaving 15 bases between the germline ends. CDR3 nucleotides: TGCAGTGCTAGGTCTCTAGCGAGGGTAGATACGCAGTATTTT. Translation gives CSARSLARVDTQYF.

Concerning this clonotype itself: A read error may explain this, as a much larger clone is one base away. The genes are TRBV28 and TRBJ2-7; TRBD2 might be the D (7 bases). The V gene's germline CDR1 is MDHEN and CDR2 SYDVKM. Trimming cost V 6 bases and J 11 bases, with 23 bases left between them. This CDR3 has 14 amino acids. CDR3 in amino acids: CASSRSGGQVFKYF. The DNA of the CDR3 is TGTGCCAGCAGCAGATCGGGGGGCCAAGTTTTTAAGTACTTC.

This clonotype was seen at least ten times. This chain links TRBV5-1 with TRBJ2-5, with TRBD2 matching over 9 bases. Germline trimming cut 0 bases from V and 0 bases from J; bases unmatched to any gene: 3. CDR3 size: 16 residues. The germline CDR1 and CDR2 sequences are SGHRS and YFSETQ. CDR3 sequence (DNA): TGCGCCAGCAGCTTGGAATTAGCGGGAGACCAAGAGACCCAGTACTTC. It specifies CASSLELAGDQETQYF.

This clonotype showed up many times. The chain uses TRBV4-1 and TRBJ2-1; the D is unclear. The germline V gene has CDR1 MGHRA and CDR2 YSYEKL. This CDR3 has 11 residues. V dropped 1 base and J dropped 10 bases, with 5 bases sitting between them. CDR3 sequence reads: CASSQGLEQFF. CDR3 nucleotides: TGCGCCAGCAGCCAAGGACTGGAGCAGTTCTTC.

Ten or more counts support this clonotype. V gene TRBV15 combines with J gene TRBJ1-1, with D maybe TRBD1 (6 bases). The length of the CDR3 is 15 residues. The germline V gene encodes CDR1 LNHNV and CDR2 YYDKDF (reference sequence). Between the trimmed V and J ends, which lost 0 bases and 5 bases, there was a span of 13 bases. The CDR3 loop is CATSRDGRGGTEAFF. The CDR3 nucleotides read TGTGCCACCAGCAGAGATGGAAGGGGGGGAACTGAAGCTTTCTTT.

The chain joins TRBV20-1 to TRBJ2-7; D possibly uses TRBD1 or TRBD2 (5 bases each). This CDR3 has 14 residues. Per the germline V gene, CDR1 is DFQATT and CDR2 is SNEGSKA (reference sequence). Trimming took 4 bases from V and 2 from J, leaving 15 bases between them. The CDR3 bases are TGCAGTGCTATGGAAGGGACGGGGACCTACGAGCAGTACTTC. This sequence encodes CSAMEGTGTYEQYF.

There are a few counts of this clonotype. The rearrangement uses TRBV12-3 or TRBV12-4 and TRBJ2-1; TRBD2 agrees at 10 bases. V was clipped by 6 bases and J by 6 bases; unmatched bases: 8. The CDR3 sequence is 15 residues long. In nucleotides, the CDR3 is TGTGCCAGCAGAGGGAGCGGGGGGGCCAGCAATGAGCAGTTCTTC. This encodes CASRGSGGASNEQFF.

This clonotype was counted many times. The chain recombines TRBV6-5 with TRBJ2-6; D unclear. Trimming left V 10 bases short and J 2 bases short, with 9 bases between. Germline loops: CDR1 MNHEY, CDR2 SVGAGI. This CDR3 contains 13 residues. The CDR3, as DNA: TGTGCCACCACTATACCTGGGGCCAACGTCCTGACTTTC. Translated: CATTIPGANVLTF.